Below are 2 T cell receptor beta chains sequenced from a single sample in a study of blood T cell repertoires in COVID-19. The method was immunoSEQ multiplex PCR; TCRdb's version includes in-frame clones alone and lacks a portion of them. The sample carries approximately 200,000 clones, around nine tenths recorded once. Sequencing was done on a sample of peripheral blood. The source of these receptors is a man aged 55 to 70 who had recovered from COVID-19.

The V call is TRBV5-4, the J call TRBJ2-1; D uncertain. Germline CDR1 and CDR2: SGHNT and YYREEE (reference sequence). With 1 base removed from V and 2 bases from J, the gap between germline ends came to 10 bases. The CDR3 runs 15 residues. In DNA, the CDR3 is TGTGCCAGCAGCTTGATGGGTAGCACCTACAATGAGCAGTTCTTC. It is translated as CASSLMGSTYNEQFF.

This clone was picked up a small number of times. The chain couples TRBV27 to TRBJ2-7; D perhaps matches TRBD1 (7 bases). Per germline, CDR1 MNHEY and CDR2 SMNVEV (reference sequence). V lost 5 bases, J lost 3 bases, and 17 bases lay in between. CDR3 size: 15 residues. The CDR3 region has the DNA TGTGCCAGCAGTGGGGGGACAGCGCCTTACTACGAGCAGTACTTC. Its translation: CASSGGTAPYYEQYF.